The text below deals with one TCR beta chain. Its antigen is not known. This entry comes from a study of T cells in Graves' hyperthyroidism and ophthalmopathy. Study at large: Before treatment of any kind, peripheral blood was taken at initial diagnosis.

The germline gives CDR1 SEHNR, CDR2 FQNEAQ (reference sequence). This CDR3 comprises 12 residues. Trimming took 2 bases from V and 7 from J, leaving 7 bases between them. Study outcomes and limitations: The model predicted ophthalmopathy a median around 6.5 months before onset. Appearing also in blood were most of the thyroid clonotypes expanded above 0.001.

Researchers amplified the TCR beta CDR3 regions from RNA transcripts. First-round RT-PCR targeting the TCR CDR3 was performed with the HTBI primer set. TCRdb re-called the multiplex PCR reads with MiXCR, one entry per CDR3 protein. The data contain around 350,000 distinct CDR3 sequences, approximately 25% of them singletons. The hyperthyroidism was newly diagnosed and had lasted under 2 months; the patients were aged 18 to 65. Sequencing input: blood. This receptor was obtained from a man aged 45-60 years with Graves' hyperthyroidism. The chain links TRBV7-9 to TRBJ2-3; the D is unclear. This chain's CDR3 is CASSLTPYTQYF. The CDR3 DNA sequence: TGTGCCAGCAGCTTAACCCCATATACGCAGTATTTT.